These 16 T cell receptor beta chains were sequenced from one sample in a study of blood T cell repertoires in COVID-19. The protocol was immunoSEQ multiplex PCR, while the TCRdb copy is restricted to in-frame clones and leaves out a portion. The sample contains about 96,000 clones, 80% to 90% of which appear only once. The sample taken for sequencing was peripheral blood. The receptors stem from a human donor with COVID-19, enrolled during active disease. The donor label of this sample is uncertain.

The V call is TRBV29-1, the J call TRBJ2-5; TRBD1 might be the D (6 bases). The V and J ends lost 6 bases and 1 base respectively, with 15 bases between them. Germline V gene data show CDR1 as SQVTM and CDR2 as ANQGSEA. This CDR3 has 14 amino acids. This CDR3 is CSVAGRGLQETQYF. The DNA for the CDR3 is TGCAGCGTCGCAGGCAGGGGTCTCCAAGAGACCCAGTACTTC.

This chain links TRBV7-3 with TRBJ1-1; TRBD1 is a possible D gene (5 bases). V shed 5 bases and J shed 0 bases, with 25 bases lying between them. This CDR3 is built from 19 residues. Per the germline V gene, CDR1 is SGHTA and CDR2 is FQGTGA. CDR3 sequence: CASSNAQGLRPEMNTEAFF. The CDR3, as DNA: TGTGCCAGCAGCAATGCCCAGGGACTTCGACCGGAGATGAACACTGAAGCTTTCTTT.

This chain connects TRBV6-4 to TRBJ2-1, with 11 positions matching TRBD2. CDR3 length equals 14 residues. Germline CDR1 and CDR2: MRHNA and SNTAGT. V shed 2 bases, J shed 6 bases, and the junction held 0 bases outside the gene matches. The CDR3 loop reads CASSDGTSGNEQFF. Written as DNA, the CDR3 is TGTGCCAGCAGTGACGGGACTAGCGGCAATGAGCAGTTCTTC.

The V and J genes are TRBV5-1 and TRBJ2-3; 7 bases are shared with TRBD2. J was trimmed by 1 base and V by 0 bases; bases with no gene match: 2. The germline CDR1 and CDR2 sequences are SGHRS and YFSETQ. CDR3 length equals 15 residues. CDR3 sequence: CASSLALAGTDTQYF. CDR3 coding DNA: TGCGCCAGCAGCTTGGCCCTAGCGGGCACAGATACGCAGTATTTT. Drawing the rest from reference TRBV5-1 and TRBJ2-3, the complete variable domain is KAGVTQTPRYLIKTRGQQVTLSCSPISGHRSVSWYQQTPGQGLQFLFEYFSETQRNKGNFPGRFSGRQFSNSRSEMNVSTLELGDSALYLCASSLALAGTDTQYFGPGTRLTVL.

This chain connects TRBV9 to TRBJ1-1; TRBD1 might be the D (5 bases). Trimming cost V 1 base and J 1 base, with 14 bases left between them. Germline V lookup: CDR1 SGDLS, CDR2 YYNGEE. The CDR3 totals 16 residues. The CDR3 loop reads CASSVIGGAGNTEAFF. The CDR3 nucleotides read TGTGCCAGCAGCGTAATTGGAGGGGCGGGGAACACTGAAGCTTTCTTT.

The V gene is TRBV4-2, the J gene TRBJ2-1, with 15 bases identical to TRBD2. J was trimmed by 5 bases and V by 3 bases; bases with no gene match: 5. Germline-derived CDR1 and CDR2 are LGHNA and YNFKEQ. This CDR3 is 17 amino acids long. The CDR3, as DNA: TGTGCCAGCAGCCAGGGGACTAGCGGGGGGCTCCACAATGAGCAGTTCTTC. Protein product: CASSQGTSGGLHNEQFF.

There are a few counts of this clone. Written as DNA, the CDR3 is TGCGCCAGCAGCCAAGATACCCTAGCGGGCCTCTCCTACGAGCAGTACTTC. Translation: CASSQDTLAGLSYEQYF. The chain links TRBV4-1 to TRBJ2-7; 8 nucleotides align to TRBD2. The germline V gene has CDR1 MGHRA and CDR2 YSYEKL. CDR3 size: 17 residues. With 0 bases clipped from V and 0 bases from J, the junction kept 7 bases outside the gene matches.

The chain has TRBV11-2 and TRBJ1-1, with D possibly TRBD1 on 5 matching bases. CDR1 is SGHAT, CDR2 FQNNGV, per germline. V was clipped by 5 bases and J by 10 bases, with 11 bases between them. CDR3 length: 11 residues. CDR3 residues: CASSVGGLAFF. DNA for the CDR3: TGTGCCAGCAGCGTTGGGGGACTAGCTTTCTTT.

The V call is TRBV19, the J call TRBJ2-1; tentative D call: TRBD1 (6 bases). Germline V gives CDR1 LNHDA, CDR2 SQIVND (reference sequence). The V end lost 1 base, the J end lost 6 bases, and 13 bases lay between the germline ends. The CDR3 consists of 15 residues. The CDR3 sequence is CASSIVSLGGNEQFF. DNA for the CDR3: TGTGCCAGTAGTATAGTGAGCCTAGGGGGCAATGAGCAGTTCTTC.

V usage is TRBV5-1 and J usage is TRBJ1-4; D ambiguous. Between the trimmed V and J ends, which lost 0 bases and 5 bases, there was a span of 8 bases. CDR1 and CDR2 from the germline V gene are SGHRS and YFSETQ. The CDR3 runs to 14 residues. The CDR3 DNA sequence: TGCGCCAGCAGCTTGGCAGTTGAAAATGAAAAACTGTTTTTT. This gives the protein CASSLAVENEKLFF.

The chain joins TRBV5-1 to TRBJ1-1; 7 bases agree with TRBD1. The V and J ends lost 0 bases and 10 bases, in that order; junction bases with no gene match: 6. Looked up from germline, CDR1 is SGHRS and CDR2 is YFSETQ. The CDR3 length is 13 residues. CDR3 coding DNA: TGCGCCAGCAGCTTGGAAAGTAGACAGGGAGCTTTCTTT. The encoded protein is CASSLESRQGAFF.

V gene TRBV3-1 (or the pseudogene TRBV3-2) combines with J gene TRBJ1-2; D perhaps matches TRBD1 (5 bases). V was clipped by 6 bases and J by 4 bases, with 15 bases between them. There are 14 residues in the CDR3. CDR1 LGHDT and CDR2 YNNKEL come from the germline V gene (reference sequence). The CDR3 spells CASSPGRGGYGYTF. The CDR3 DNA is TGTGCCAGCAGTCCGGGGCGGGGAGGCTATGGCTACACCTTC.

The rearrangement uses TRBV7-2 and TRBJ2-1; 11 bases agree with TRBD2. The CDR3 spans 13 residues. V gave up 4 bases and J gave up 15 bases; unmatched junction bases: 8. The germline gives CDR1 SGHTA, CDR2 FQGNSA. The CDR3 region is CASSSTSGVVPFF. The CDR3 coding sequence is TGTGCCAGCAGCTCGACTAGCGGGGTGGTACCGTTCTTC.

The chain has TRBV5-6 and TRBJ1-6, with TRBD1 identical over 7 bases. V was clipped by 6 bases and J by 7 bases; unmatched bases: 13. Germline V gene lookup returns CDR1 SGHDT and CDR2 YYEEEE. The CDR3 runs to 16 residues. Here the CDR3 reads CASMLKVRRGNSPLHF. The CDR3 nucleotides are TGTGCCAGCATGCTTAAGGTTCGCAGGGGGAATTCACCCCTCCACTTT.

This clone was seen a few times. The CDR3 here is CASSFGGRDQPQHF. CDR3 nucleotides: TGCGCCAGCAGCTTCGGAGGGAGGGATCAGCCCCAGCATTTT. The chain joins TRBV5-1 to TRBJ1-5; D gene unclear. The CDR3 runs 14 residues. The V end was cut by 2 bases, the J end by 5 bases, with 11 bases between. CDR1 SGHRS and CDR2 YFSETQ come from the germline V gene.

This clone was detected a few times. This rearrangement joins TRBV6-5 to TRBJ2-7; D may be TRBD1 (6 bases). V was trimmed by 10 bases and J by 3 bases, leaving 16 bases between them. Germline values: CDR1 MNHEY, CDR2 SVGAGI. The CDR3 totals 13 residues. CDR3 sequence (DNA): TGTGCCACCCTGGACAGTAGCAGCTACGAGCAGTACTTC. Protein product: CATLDSSSYEQYF.